The clone carrying this T cell receptor (beta chain) was counted a few times. Its specificity is not known. These data are taken from a study of T cell responses to AZD1222 COVID-19 vaccine. Study-level findings and limits: Seropositive status at baseline applied to only 5 or 6 AZD1222 recipients. Donors were largely white British and mainly female; clonal diversity was possibly underestimated. Sampled repertoires all dated from after the peak T cell response. Increases in Spike-specific TCR breadth and depth were seen after two AZD1222 doses.

The protocol was immunoSEQ multiplex PCR, while the TCRdb copy is restricted to in-frame clones and leaves out a portion. This table holds approximately 270,000 clones, 85% to 95% found once. The source was peripheral blood, collected 28 days after the second AZD1222 dose. The origin of this receptor is an adult who received the AZD1222 COVID-19 vaccine.

The CDR3 loop is CASSKTGDQPQHF. The CDR3 bases are TGCGCCAGCAGCAAAACAGGGGACCAGCCCCAGCATTTT. The rearrangement links TRBV4-1 to TRBJ1-5, with 7 bases identical to TRBD1. CDR3 length: 13 residues. The ends lost 5 bases at V and 7 bases at J; junction bases unmatched: 5. Looked up from germline, CDR1 is MGHRA and CDR2 is YSYEKL.